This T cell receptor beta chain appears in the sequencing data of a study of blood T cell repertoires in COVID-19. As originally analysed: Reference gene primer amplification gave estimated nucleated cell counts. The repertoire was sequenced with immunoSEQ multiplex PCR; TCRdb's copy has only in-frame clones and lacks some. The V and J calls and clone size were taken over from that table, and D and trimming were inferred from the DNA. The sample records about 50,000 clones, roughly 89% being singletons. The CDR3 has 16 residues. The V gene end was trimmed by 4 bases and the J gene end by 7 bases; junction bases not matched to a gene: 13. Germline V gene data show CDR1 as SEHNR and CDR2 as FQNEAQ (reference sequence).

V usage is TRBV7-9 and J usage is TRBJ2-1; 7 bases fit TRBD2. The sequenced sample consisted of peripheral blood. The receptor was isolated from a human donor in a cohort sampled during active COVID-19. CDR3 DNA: TGTGCCAGCAGCTCTAGAGGAGCGGGGACCGCGAATGAGCAGTTCTTC. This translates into CASSSRGAGTANEQFF.